This T cell receptor beta chain was identified in a study of blood T cell repertoires in COVID-19. Individuals drawn from about 26 US areas were roughly 18 to 100 years old. Donors were grouped by their self-reported clinical history. The CDR3 has 14 amino acids. Per germline, CDR1 MGHDK and CDR2 SYGVNS. The ends were cut back, 4 bases at V and 2 bases at J, with 9 bases in the middle. Original methodology: Reference gene primers were amplified, and this amplification served to estimate nucleated cell counts. Profiling relied on immunoSEQ multiplex PCR, and the TCRdb table lists in-frame clones only, not all of them. That table furnishes V, J and clone size, whereas the DNA furnished D and trimming. The repertoire holds roughly 180,000 clones, with 86% as singletons.

The receptor comes from a woman younger than 45 who had recovered from COVID-19. The chain joins TRBV25-1 to TRBJ1-3; the D gene is possibly TRBD1 (6 bases). Sequencing was done on a sample of PBMCs or T cells enriched from blood (not recorded which). The CDR3 reads CASSGGGAGNTIYF. In nucleotides, the CDR3 is TGTGCCAGCAGTGGAGGGGGAGCTGGAAACACCATATATTTT.